The 26 T cell receptor beta chains presented below share a single source sample, sequenced in a study of CD8 T cells in ankylosing spondylitis. One entry per CDR3 protein, called by TCRdb with MiXCR from the 5' RACE reads. The repertoire holds some 37,000 distinct CDR3 sequences, roughly an eighth seen once, with approximately 31% in the top ten. The specimen was synovial fluid, either unsorted or a sorted T cell fraction (not recorded which). These receptors all come from a male donor with ankylosing spondylitis.

This clonotype has ten or more counts. The chain is built from TRBV7-8 and TRBJ1-2, with D possibly matching TRBD1 (5 bases). This CDR3 has 14 residues. CDR1 and CDR2 from the germline V gene are SGHVS and FQNEAQ. Deletions cut 1 base from V and 4 bases from J, with 10 bases between. The CDR3 DNA reads as TGTGCCAGCAGCTTAGTAGCAGGGACCTATGGCTACACCTTC. This codes for CASSLVAGTYGYTF.

This clonotype was observed at least ten times. The chain couples TRBV20-1 to TRBJ2-3; 9 nucleotides line up with TRBD1. Trimming took 5 bases from V and 7 from J; bases not matched to a gene: 13. Germline V lookup: CDR1 DFQATT, CDR2 SNEGSKA (reference sequence). The CDR3 length is 15 residues. The CDR3 DNA sequence: TGCAGTGCTCTAACTACAGGGGGCTCGTGGAATACGCAGTATTTT. It codes for CSALTTGGSWNTQYF.

This clonotype was detected only a few times. CDR3 amino acids: CASSMGRNQETQYF. CDR3 DNA: TGTGCCAGCAGCATGGGACGGAACCAAGAGACCCAGTACTTC. The chain links TRBV5-5 to TRBJ2-5; tentatively, D is TRBD1 or TRBD2 (5 bases each). V gave up 4 bases and J gave up 0 bases, with 10 bases separating them. The CDR3 length is 14 residues. Germline lookup yields CDR1 SGHKS and CDR2 YYEKEE (reference sequence). Full variable domain (rest looked up from reference TRBV5-5 and TRBJ2-5): DAGVTQSPTHLIKTRGQQVTLRCSPISGHKSVSWYQQVLGQGPQFIFQYYEKEERGRGNFPDRFSARQFPNYSSELNVNALLLGDSALYLCASSMGRNQETQYFGPGTRLLVL.

V and J are TRBV11-2 and TRBJ2-3; TRBD2 matches 15 bases. The V gene's germline CDR1 is SGHAT and CDR2 FQNNGV. The CDR3 loop spans 19 amino acids. V shed 6 bases, J shed 3 bases, and the junction held 13 bases outside the gene matches. CDR3 residues: CASRIIPGLAGGGTDTQYF. The DNA for the CDR3 is TGTGCCAGCAGGATCATCCCGGGACTAGCGGGGGGAGGAACAGATACGCAGTATTTT.

This clonotype was observed many times. The rearrangement links TRBV6-1 to TRBJ2-7; D is perhaps TRBD2 (6 bases). V was shortened by 10 bases and J by 0 bases, with 19 bases between the two germline ends. The CDR3 sequence is 15 residues long. Germline V gene sequence: CDR1 MNHNS, CDR2 SASEGT. The CDR3 DNA reads as TGTGCCACCAAAAGTCTGGCGGGAAGCTCCTACGAGCAGTACTTC. It codes for CATKSLAGSSYEQYF.

This clonotype was seen many times. The V and J genes are TRBV7-8 and TRBJ1-2; the D gene is possibly TRBD1 (6 bases). The CDR3 consists of 15 residues. From germline, CDR1 is SGHVS and CDR2 FQNEAQ. Trimming left V 5 bases short and J 3 bases short, with 16 bases between. The CDR3 reads CASSTDRDNYYGYTF. CDR3 nucleotide sequence: TGTGCCAGCAGCACCGACCGGGACAACTACTATGGCTACACCTTC. Variable domain in full (rest from reference TRBV7-8 and TRBJ1-2): GAGVSQSPRYKVAKRGQDVALRCDPISGHVSLFWYQQALGQGPEFLTYFQNEAQLDKSGLPSDRFFAERPEGSVSTLKIQRTQQEDSAVYLCASSTDRDNYYGYTFGSGTRLTVV.

A few counts support this clonotype. The rearrangement uses TRBV24-1 and TRBJ2-1, with D perhaps matching TRBD2 (5 bases). Per the germline V gene, CDR1 is KGHDR and CDR2 is SFDVKD. Trimming removed 1 base from V and 9 bases from J, with 9 bases in between. The CDR3 covers 13 residues. The CDR3 DNA reads as TGTGCCACCAGTGATTTCCTAGGAGGTGAGCAGTTCTTC. Translating it yields CATSDFLGGEQFF.

This chain uses TRBV11-2 with TRBJ2-3, with 7 bases that match TRBD1. Germline trimming cut 4 bases from V and 2 bases from J; bases unmatched to any gene: 15. Germline-derived CDR1 and CDR2 are SGHAT and FQNNGV. This CDR3 is 18 amino acids long. CDR3 DNA: TGTGCCAGCAGCTGGACCACAGGGGTCGGTGGATACACAGATACGCAGTATTTT. It encodes CASSWTTGVGGYTDTQYF.

This clonotype has ten or more counts. This chain joins TRBV29-1 and TRBJ2-7; D is possibly TRBD1 (5 bases). V was clipped by 0 bases and J by 5 bases, with 8 bases between them. Germline CDR1 and CDR2: SQVTM and ANQGSEA. The CDR3 runs 12 residues. As DNA, the CDR3 is TGCAGCGTTGAAGACAGGGTTCACGAGCAGTACTTC. Amino acid sequence: CSVEDRVHEQYF.

This clonotype was detected ten times or more. This sequence joins TRBV20-1 and TRBJ2-7; 7 nucleotides line up with TRBD1. CDR3 length equals 13 residues. CDR1 is DFQATT, CDR2 SNEGSKA, per germline (reference sequence). The V and J ends lost 5 bases and 0 bases, in that order; junction bases with no gene match: 4. Here the CDR3 reads CSAWTGDSYEQYF. The CDR3 bases are TGCAGTGCTTGGACAGGTGACTCCTACGAGCAGTACTTC.

This clonotype was counted at least ten times. V gene TRBV7-9 combines with J gene TRBJ2-2; 10 bases match TRBD2. Germline lookup yields CDR1 SEHNR and CDR2 FQNEAQ (reference sequence). This CDR3 region has 16 residues. V lost 3 bases to trimming and J lost 4 bases; unmatched junction nucleotides: 5. CDR3 loop: CASSFSSGSSTGELFF. CDR3 sequence (DNA): TGTGCCAGCAGCTTTTCTAGCGGGAGCAGCACCGGGGAGCTGTTTTTT.

The sample holds many counts of this clonotype. V and J are TRBV15 and TRBJ2-1, with D perhaps being TRBD1 or TRBD2 (6 bases each). The CDR3 is made up of 16 amino acids. Germline-derived CDR1 and CDR2 are LNHNV and YYDKDF (reference sequence). V was trimmed by 0 bases and J by 0 bases, leaving 9 bases between them. The CDR3 region is CATSRDGGGSYNEQFF. In DNA, the CDR3 is TGTGCCACCAGCAGAGATGGAGGGGGCTCCTACAATGAGCAGTTCTTC.

Ten or more counts support this clonotype. V and J are TRBV27 and TRBJ2-3; the match to TRBD2 covers 7 bases. CDR3 length equals 14 residues. Trimming took 4 bases from V and 3 from J; bases not matched to a gene: 4. Germline assignment: CDR1 MNHEY and CDR2 SMNVEV (reference sequence). CDR3 protein: CASSSGGRTDTQYF. CDR3 nucleotides: TGTGCCAGCAGTTCGGGCGGGAGAACAGATACGCAGTATTTT.

The V gene is TRBV11-2, the J gene TRBJ2-1, with 13 bases lining up with TRBD2. V lost 2 bases and J lost 10; bases outside the gene matches: 14. Germline loops: CDR1 SGHAT, CDR2 FQNNGV. This CDR3 is 18 amino acids long. For the CDR3, the DNA is TGTGCCAGCAGCTTAAATAGAGGCACTAGCGGGGGGGCGGGGGAGCAGTTCTTC. As protein: CASSLNRGTSGGAGEQFF.

This clonotype was seen many times. The rearrangement links TRBV27 to TRBJ2-7; 8 bases fit TRBD2. V gave up 5 bases and J gave up 3 bases; unmatched junction bases: 6. CDR1 is MNHEY, CDR2 SMNVEV, per germline (reference sequence). The CDR3 spans 14 residues. The CDR3, as DNA: TGTGCCAGCAGTAGTAGCGGGAATATCTACGAGCAGTACTTC. This gives the protein CASSSSGNIYEQYF.

This clonotype was detected ten times or more. This chain uses TRBV7-9 with TRBJ2-7, with D perhaps assigned TRBD1 or TRBD2 (5 bases each). Germline loops: CDR1 SEHNR, CDR2 FQNEAQ (reference sequence). The ends were cut back, 5 bases at V and 4 bases at J, with 21 bases in the middle. CDR3 length equals 16 residues. In DNA, the CDR3 is TGTGCCAGCAGCCCTCCGCCGGGGCATACCCTGTACGAGCAGTACTTC. Translated, it gives CASSPPPGHTLYEQYF.

The CDR3 DNA follows: TGTGCCATCAGACTGACAGGGTACACCGGGGAGCTGTTTTTT. It encodes CAIRLTGYTGELFF. The rearrangement uses TRBV10-3 and TRBJ2-2; 7 positions agree with TRBD1. V gave up 6 bases and J gave up 3 bases; unmatched junction bases: 4. The length of the CDR3 is 14 residues. Germline CDR1 is ENHRY and CDR2 is SYGVKD.

The chain carries TRBV14 and TRBJ1-2; TRBD1 matches at 9 bases. The CDR3 spans 15 residues. J lost 8 bases, V lost 0 bases, and 7 bases had no gene match. Germline values: CDR1 SGHDN, CDR2 FVKESK. CDR3: CASSQDRTGGEGYTF. For the CDR3, the DNA is TGTGCCAGCAGCCAAGATAGAACAGGGGGCGAGGGCTACACCTTC.

This clonotype showed up just once. A much larger clone lies one base from this, so it may be a read error. The gene calls are TRBV12-3 or TRBV12-4 and TRBJ1-2; no definite D call. The length of the CDR3 is 13 residues. Trimming stripped 4 bases from V and 5 bases from J, with 11 bases between. The CDR3 DNA reads TGTGCCAGCAGTTCGACCACAGAGTATGGCTACACCTTC. As protein: CASSSTTEYGYTF.

This clonotype appeared a few times. This chain links TRBV6-5 with TRBJ2-1; 9 bases are shared with TRBD2. Trimming cost V 0 bases and J 3 bases; bases outside gene matches: 9. The CDR3 has 18 residues. CDR1 is MNHEY, CDR2 SVGAGI, per germline. CDR3 sequence: CASSYSPQISGSYNEQFF. The DNA for the CDR3 is TGTGCCAGCAGTTACTCTCCTCAAATTAGCGGGAGCTACAATGAGCAGTTCTTC.

This clonotype occurred a few times. This chain joins TRBV20-1 and TRBJ2-5; possibly TRBD2 for D (6 bases). Germline CDR1 and CDR2: DFQATT and SNEGSKA (reference sequence). With 1 base removed from V and 4 bases from J, the gap between germline ends came to 10 bases. This CDR3 contains 13 residues. CDR3 sequence (DNA): TGCAGTGCTAGAGTGGTGGGGGGAGAGACCCAGTACTTC. This codes for CSARVVGGETQYF.

This clonotype turned up a few times. The chain combines TRBV7-8 with TRBJ2-1; the match to TRBD2 covers 8 bases. The CDR3 is 16 amino acids. Germline CDR1 reads SGHVS; CDR2 reads FQNEAQ. The V and J ends lost 4 bases and 6 bases, in that order; junction bases with no gene match: 11. CDR3 amino acids: CASSSTGLAQGNEQFF. Here the CDR3 DNA reads TGTGCCAGCAGCTCTACTGGACTAGCACAGGGCAATGAGCAGTTCTTC.

The V and J genes are TRBV9 and TRBJ2-4; D not certain. The length of the CDR3 is 19 residues. Germline V gene lookup returns CDR1 SGDLS and CDR2 YYNGEE. V was clipped by 1 base and J by 1 base, with 21 bases between them. The DNA for the CDR3 is TGTGCCAGCAGCGTAAACGCTCGCTCTGCTCCTGGGGCCAAAAACATTCAGTACTTC. Translated: CASSVNARSAPGAKNIQYF.

The chain links TRBV15 to TRBJ2-5, with unresolved D. From germline, CDR1 is LNHNV and CDR2 YYDKDF (reference sequence). The CDR3 has 13 residues. Between the trimmed V and J ends, which lost 5 bases and 2 bases, there was a span of 9 bases. CDR3: CATSPRNQETQYF. The DNA of the CDR3 is TGTGCCACCAGCCCTAGGAATCAAGAGACCCAGTACTTC.

This clonotype was counted ten times or more. V usage is TRBV29-1 and J usage is TRBJ2-2; no definite D call. V was shortened by 4 bases and J by 0 bases, with 6 bases between the two germline ends. CDR1 SQVTM and CDR2 ANQGSEA come from the germline V gene. This CDR3 contains 13 residues. CDR3 in amino acids: CSVVEANTGELFF. DNA of the CDR3: TGCAGCGTTGTTGAGGCGAACACCGGGGAGCTGTTTTTT.

In nucleotides, the CDR3 is TGTGCCAGCAGCTTAGCCTTCGGCCGAACGAATGAAAAACTGTTTTTT. Amino acids: CASSLAFGRTNEKLFF. This sequence joins TRBV7-9 and TRBJ1-4; no clear D. V was shortened by 0 bases and J by 5 bases, with 13 bases between the two germline ends. Germline-derived CDR1 and CDR2 are SEHNR and FQNEAQ (reference sequence). The CDR3 contains 16 residues.